Below are 25 T cell receptor beta chains sequenced from a single sample in a study of identical twins. MiXCR, run by TCRdb on the 5' RACE reads, gives a single entry per CDR3 protein. The sample consists of about 920,000 distinct CDR3 sequences, about 12% of them appearing once. The sample was also linked to a second study, of yellow fever vaccine responses in identical twins.

Input material: PBMCs. The receptors stem from a woman under 30 in good health.

The rearrangement joins TRBV11-2 to TRBJ1-5, with a tentative D call TRBD1 (5 bases). V was pared by 8 bases and J by 0 bases, with 11 bases between. Germline loops: CDR1 SGHAT, CDR2 FQNNGV. This CDR3 has 14 amino acids. In DNA, the CDR3 is TGTGCCAGCTTAGAAGGACATAGCAATCAGCCCCAGCATTTT. Protein sequence: CASLEGHSNQPQHF.

In this sample, this clonotype turned up a few times. The chain is built from TRBV4-1 and TRBJ2-2; 12 positions match TRBD2. This CDR3 region has 19 residues. V dropped 1 base and J dropped 4; count of bases not matched to a gene: 10. Germline V CDR1 and CDR2: MGHRA, YSYEKL. In nucleotides, the CDR3 is TGCGCCAGCAGCCAAGCCCCGCCGGGACTAGCGGGCTCCACCGGGGAGCTGTTTTTT. Translating it yields CASSQAPPGLAGSTGELFF.

This clonotype was counted only a few times. The chain is built from TRBV4-1 and TRBJ1-4; 7 positions agree with TRBD1. Germline trimming cut 4 bases from V and 5 bases from J; bases unmatched to any gene: 7. The CDR3 has 15 amino acids. The germline CDR1 and CDR2 sequences are MGHRA and YSYEKL. CDR3 region: CASSRPGQTNEKLFF. DNA for the CDR3: TGCGCCAGCAGCCGGCCGGGACAGACAAATGAAAAACTGTTTTTT.

This clonotype was recorded at least ten times. This chain joins TRBV12-3 or TRBV12-4 and TRBJ2-3; D not resolved. This CDR3 contains 13 residues. V lost 3 bases and J lost 4, with 8 bases in between. CDR3 in amino acids: CASSFTDSDTQYF. The CDR3 DNA is TGTGCCAGCAGTTTTACCGACTCAGATACGCAGTATTTT.

This chain joins TRBV15 and TRBJ2-1, with D maybe TRBD2 (6 bases). Trimming removed 1 base from V and 4 bases from J, with 14 bases in between. The CDR3 spans 16 residues. Germline CDR1 LNHNV, CDR2 YYDKDF (reference sequence). CDR3 sequence (DNA): TGTGCCACCAGCAGAGTCGGGGGACGGATATACAATGAGCAGTTCTTC. Residues: CATSRVGGRIYNEQFF.

This clonotype was seen only a few times. The rearrangement uses TRBV2 and TRBJ1-1; D is perhaps TRBD1 (6 bases). V was pared by 6 bases and J by 11 bases, with 22 bases between. CDR1 and CDR2 (germline): SNHLY, FYNNEI. The CDR3 has 14 amino acids. The CDR3 loop is CASRDTRDIQPAFF. As DNA, the CDR3 is TGTGCCAGCAGGGACACCAGGGACATACAGCCCGCTTTCTTT.

Ten or more counts support this clonotype. The rearrangement joins TRBV4-1 to TRBJ1-6, with a weak D call TRBD1 (6 bases). The CDR3 has 14 residues. Germline values: CDR1 MGHRA, CDR2 YSYEKL. The ends were cut back, 1 base at V and 7 bases at J, with 8 bases in the middle. Here the CDR3 DNA reads TGCGCCAGCAGCCAAGCGGGGGCCAATTCACCCCTCCACTTT. Amino acid sequence: CASSQAGANSPLHF.

A few counts support this clonotype. The chain employs TRBV20-1 and TRBJ2-7, with 11 positions matching TRBD2. This CDR3 has 16 amino acids. CDR1 is DFQATT, CDR2 SNEGSKA, per germline (reference sequence). V was clipped by 2 bases and J by 2 bases; unmatched bases: 8. The CDR3 here is CSARWTSGSKTYEQYF. The CDR3 DNA reads as TGCAGTGCTAGATGGACTAGCGGGTCGAAAACCTACGAGCAGTACTTC.

The sample holds many counts of this clonotype. The rearrangement links TRBV11-2 to TRBJ2-1; 12 bases align to TRBD2. Germline-derived CDR1 and CDR2 are SGHAT and FQNNGV. The J segment lost 8 bases and the V segment lost 4 bases, leaving 12 bases of the junction unmatched. The CDR3 spans 17 residues. Here the CDR3 DNA reads TGTGCCAGCAGCTCCCGTATCGGACTAGCGGGGAACCATGAGCAGTTCTTC. Translating it yields CASSSRIGLAGNHEQFF.

The chain employs TRBV10-3 and TRBJ2-3; D unclear. The germline CDR1 and CDR2 sequences are ENHRY and SYGVKD. The CDR3 consists of 14 residues. Trimming shortened V by 2 bases and J by 1 base, and 7 bases separated the two germline ends. The DNA of the CDR3 is TGTGCCATCAGTGAGAAAATGGGCACAGATACGCAGTATTTT. Amino acids: CAISEKMGTDTQYF.

The chain carries TRBV20-1 and TRBJ1-1; TRBD1 might be the D (6 bases). CDR3 length equals 16 residues. V lost 0 bases to trimming and J lost 1 base, with 15 bases between them. Per germline, CDR1 DFQATT and CDR2 SNEGSKA (reference sequence). The CDR3 spells CSARDIEQGGNTEAFF. The CDR3 nucleotides are TGCAGTGCTAGAGATATCGAACAGGGAGGGAACACTGAAGCTTTCTTT.

The V and J genes are TRBV27 and TRBJ2-7, with TRBD2 matching over 11 bases. V lost 6 bases to trimming and J lost 4 bases; unmatched junction nucleotides: 23. CDR3 length: 20 amino acids. Germline CDR1 MNHEY, CDR2 SMNVEV (reference sequence). CDR3 in DNA: TGTGCCAGCAGACCCACCGGGACAAATAGCGGGAGGGCCTTATCGTACGAGCAGTACTTC. Its translation: CASRPTGTNSGRALSYEQYF.

This clonotype occurred a few times. The chain uses TRBV5-1 and TRBJ1-2; no definite D call. The ends were cut back, 0 bases at V and 0 bases at J, with 15 bases in the middle. There are 17 residues in the CDR3. CDR1 and CDR2 from the germline V gene are SGHRS and YFSETQ. CDR3 nucleotide sequence: TGCGCCAGCAGCTTGGAGGCAGCCCAAACCACTAACTATGGCTACACCTTC. Amino acids: CASSLEAAQTTNYGYTF.

The V gene is TRBV12-3 or TRBV12-4, the J gene TRBJ1-2; D gene uncertain. CDR3 size: 15 residues. Trimming pared 0 bases from V and 9 bases from J, leaving 17 bases between. The CDR3 spells CASSLAAGSGWSYTF. CDR3 bases: TGTGCCAGCAGTTTAGCGGCTGGGTCAGGCTGGAGCTACACCTTC.

The chain uses TRBV5-1 and TRBJ2-7; D gene uncertain. Germline V gene sequence: CDR1 SGHRS, CDR2 YFSETQ. Deletions cut 9 bases from V and 2 bases from J, with 12 bases between. This CDR3 comprises 12 residues. DNA for the CDR3: TGCGCCATTCCCCCTGGGGCCTACGAGCAGTACTTC. Residues: CAIPPGAYEQYF.

CDR3 in amino acids: CASSSRQTNQETQYF. In DNA form, the CDR3 reads TGTGCCAGCTCATCCCGACAGACTAATCAAGAGACCCAGTACTTC. The J gene is TRBJ2-5, the V gene TRBV18; D might be TRBD1 or TRBD2, each matching 5 bases. Trimming cost V 5 bases and J 2 bases, with 15 bases left between them. Germline loops: CDR1 KGHSH, CDR2 LQKENI. There are 15 residues in the CDR3.

The V and J genes are TRBV5-1 and TRBJ2-1; TRBD2 matches at 7 bases. Trimming at V came to 1 base and at J to 5 bases, leaving 6 bases not matched to a gene. CDR1 is SGHRS, CDR2 YFSETQ, per germline. The CDR3 is made up of 15 amino acids. In nucleotides, the CDR3 is TGCGCCAGCAGCTTGAGGGAGGGACTTGACAATGAGCAGTTCTTC. It translates to CASSLREGLDNEQFF.

CDR3: CSARDRPVQLYKNTEAFF. CDR3 nucleotides: TGCAGTGCTAGAGATCGGCCAGTACAACTGTATAAGAACACTGAAGCTTTCTTT. V usage is TRBV20-1 and J usage is TRBJ1-1; D remains ambiguous. Germline CDR1 DFQATT, CDR2 SNEGSKA (reference sequence). This CDR3 region has 18 residues. Trimming stripped 0 bases from V and 1 base from J, with 21 bases between.

This clonotype occurred a few times. J is TRBJ2-5 and V is TRBV5-1; D ambiguous. The CDR3 has 13 residues. Germline V lookup: CDR1 SGHRS, CDR2 YFSETQ. V lost 2 bases and J lost 2, with 7 bases in between. In nucleotides, the CDR3 is TGCGCCAGCAGCTTTTGGCAGCAAGAGACCCAGTACTTC. It codes for CASSFWQQETQYF.

V gene TRBV5-6 combines with J gene TRBJ1-4, with D maybe TRBD1 (6 bases). Deletions cut 3 bases from V and 5 bases from J, with 11 bases between. In germline, CDR1 is SGHDT, CDR2 YYEEEE. The CDR3 totals 14 residues. The CDR3 region is CASSYGQKNEKLFF. The CDR3 DNA is TGTGCCAGCAGCTATGGACAGAAGAATGAAAAACTGTTTTTT.

This clonotype was seen more than once but under ten times. V and J are TRBV3-1 and TRBJ2-1; possible D gene TRBD2, 5 bases. The CDR3 is 14 amino acids. V was cut by 3 bases and J by 3 bases, with 9 bases left in between. Germline V gene data show CDR1 as LGHDT and CDR2 as YNNKEL (reference sequence). The DNA of the CDR3 is TGTGCCAGCAGCCAGGACTGGGTCTACAATGAGCAGTTCTTC. Residues: CASSQDWVYNEQFF.

The chain links TRBV7-9 to TRBJ1-5; no reliable D call. Trimming left V 2 bases short and J 2 bases short, with 13 bases between. The CDR3 contains 16 residues. Germline V gives CDR1 SEHNR, CDR2 FQNEAQ (reference sequence). Here the CDR3 reads CASSLRTATGNQPQHF. DNA for the CDR3: TGTGCCAGCAGCTTACGGACGGCAACGGGCAATCAGCCCCAGCATTTT.

The gene calls are TRBV5-7 and TRBJ2-5; perhaps TRBD1 as D (6 bases). TRBV5-7 carries the ORF label, with uncertain function. V was clipped by 1 base and J by 5 bases, with 15 bases between them. The CDR3 spans 15 residues. The CDR3 loop reads CASSLSWDTEETQYF. The CDR3 DNA reads as TGTGCCAGCAGCTTGTCTTGGGACACAGAGGAGACCCAGTACTTC.

This clonotype was detected a few times. Relative to the germline gene, one junction end is altered; a read error may explain this. The J gene is TRBJ2-5, the V gene TRBV12-3 or TRBV12-4; 9 nucleotides line up with TRBD1. The CDR3 has 16 residues. CDR3 sequence: CASSLVFGTGQETQYF. Written as DNA, the CDR3 is TGTGCCAGCAGCTTAGTTTTTGGGACAGGGCAAGAGACCCAGTACTTC.

This clonotype was counted at least ten times. The genes are TRBV4-2 and TRBJ1-1; weak D call: TRBD1 (6 bases). Germline CDR1 and CDR2: LGHNA and YNFKEQ. The CDR3 consists of 14 residues. Trimming removed 2 bases at V and 1 base at J, with 8 bases between. CDR3: CASSQKTGNTEAFF. CDR3 coding DNA: TGTGCCAGCAGCCAAAAGACAGGGAACACTGAAGCTTTCTTT.